The 2 T cell receptor beta chains reported below all come from one sample, sequenced in a study of long-term antiretroviral therapy in people with HIV. Run at survey level, the immunoSEQ assay was version v3.0. Assay used: immunoSEQ multiplex PCR; TCRdb lists only in-frame clones, some missing. The sample has more than 35,000 clones, 80% to 90% seen once. The sample in question was unsorted PBMCs, obtained 2.2 years after starting antiretroviral therapy. These receptor sequences come from a man aged 18 to 30 with HIV.

This chain uses TRBV7-2 with TRBJ1-2; 10 bases map to TRBD1. V dropped 2 bases and J dropped 3; count of bases not matched to a gene: 9. The CDR3 is made up of 17 amino acids. CDR1 is SGHTA and CDR2 is FQGNSA in the germline V gene. The CDR3, as DNA: TGTGCCAGCAGCTTATCGACAGGGGGCAGTAGGGACTATGGCTACACCTTC. The encoded protein is CASSLSTGGSRDYGYTF.

This clone was counted a single time. V gene TRBV29-1 combines with J gene TRBJ2-7; weak D call: TRBD1 (6 bases). V lost 6 bases and J 6 bases, leaving 30 bases between the germline ends. CDR1 SQVTM and CDR2 ANQGSEA come from the germline V gene. The CDR3 runs to 17 residues. The DNA of the CDR3 is TGCAGCGTCGATGCCCGGGACACCCTGAAAAAGGCCTGCGAGCAGTACTTC. This codes for CSVDARDTLKKACEQYF.